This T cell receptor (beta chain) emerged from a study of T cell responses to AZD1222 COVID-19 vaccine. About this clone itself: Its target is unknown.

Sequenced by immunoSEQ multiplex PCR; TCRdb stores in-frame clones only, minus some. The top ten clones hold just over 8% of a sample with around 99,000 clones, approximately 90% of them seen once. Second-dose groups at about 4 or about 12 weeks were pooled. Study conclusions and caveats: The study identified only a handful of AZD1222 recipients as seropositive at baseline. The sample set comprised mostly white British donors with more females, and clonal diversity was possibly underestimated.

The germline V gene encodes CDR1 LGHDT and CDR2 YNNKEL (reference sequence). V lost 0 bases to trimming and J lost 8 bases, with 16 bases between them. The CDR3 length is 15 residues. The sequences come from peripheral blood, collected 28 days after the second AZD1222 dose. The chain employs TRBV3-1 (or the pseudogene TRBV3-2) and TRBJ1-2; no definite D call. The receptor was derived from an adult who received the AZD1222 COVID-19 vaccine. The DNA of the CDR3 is TGTGCCAGCAGCCAAGATAAGGTCGACTTACGGGGCTACACCTTC. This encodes CASSQDKVDLRGYTF.